This TCR beta chain was obtained from a study of spatial heterogeneity in lung cancer. Study context: Patients with untreated early-stage non-small cell lung cancer, numbering 72, were the donors. Raw sequencing reads included, on average, more than eight appearances of each unique TCR and UMI combination.

Study results and limitations: The appearance of ubiquitous expanded tumor TCRs in blood was greater at resection than follow-up.

The time point is: blood at routine non-recurrence follow-up after resection. No cells were sorted before sequencing. The whole RNA sequenced was extracted from tumor, nontumor lung or frozen PBMC. Every TCR cDNA molecule carried a tag that served as a unique molecular identifier. MiXCR, run by TCRdb on the 5' RACE reads, gives a single entry per CDR3 protein. The sample consists of about 120,000 distinct CDR3 sequences, about 12% of them appearing once. In the case of this clonotype: The antigen is unknown. This may stem from a read error, because a much larger clone lies one nucleotide away.

The germline gives CDR1 ENHRY, CDR2 SYGVKD. This CDR3 comprises 12 residues. The sample in question was PBMCs, obtained at follow-up. The chain is built from TRBV10-3 and TRBJ2-1, with 8 positions matching TRBD1. The clonotype originates from a male donor with early-stage non-small cell lung cancer. CDR3 coding DNA: TGTGCCATCGGGACAGGCTACAATGCGCAGTTCTTC. Translated, it gives CAIGTGYNAQFF.